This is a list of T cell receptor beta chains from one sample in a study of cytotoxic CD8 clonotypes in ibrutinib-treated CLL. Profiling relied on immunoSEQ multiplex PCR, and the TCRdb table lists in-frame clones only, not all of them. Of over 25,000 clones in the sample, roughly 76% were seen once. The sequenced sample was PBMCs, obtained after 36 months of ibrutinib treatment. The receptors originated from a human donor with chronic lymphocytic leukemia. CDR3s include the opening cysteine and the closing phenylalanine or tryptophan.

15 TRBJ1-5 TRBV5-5 CASTLVTDLNQPQHF
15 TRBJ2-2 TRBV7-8 CASSYTSSGTGELFF
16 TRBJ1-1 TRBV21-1 CASHIPQGQGNTEAFF
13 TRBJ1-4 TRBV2 CASNVLSWEKLFF
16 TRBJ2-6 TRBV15 CATSSRKLSGANVLTF
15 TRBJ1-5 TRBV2 CASSLDSFSNQPQHF
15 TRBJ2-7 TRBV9 CASSVDPGAGYEQYF
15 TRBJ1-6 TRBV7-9 CASSALRGLDSPLHF
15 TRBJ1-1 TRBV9 CASSQTSTLNTEAFF
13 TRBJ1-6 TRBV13 CASSSGTGAPLHF
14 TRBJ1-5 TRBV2 CASSFTGSNQPQHF
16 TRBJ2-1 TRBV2 CASSEAWLIGNHEQFF
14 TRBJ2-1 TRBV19 CASGPDSWGHEQFF
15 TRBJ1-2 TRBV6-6 CASSLKTGAAYGYTF
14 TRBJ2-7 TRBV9 CASSGGQEGYEQYF
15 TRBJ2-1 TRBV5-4 CASSSGQNRYNEQFF
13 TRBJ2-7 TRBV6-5 CASTPQGVYEQYF
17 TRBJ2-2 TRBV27 CASSSTSGGARTGELFF
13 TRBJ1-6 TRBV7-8 CASSLDTVSPLHF
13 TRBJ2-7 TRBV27 CASSGTGPGEQYF
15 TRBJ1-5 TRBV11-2 CASSTGTGEEKPQHF
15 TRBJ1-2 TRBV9 CASSVGFGGYNGYTF
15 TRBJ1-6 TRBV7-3 CASSLRAGRDSPLHF
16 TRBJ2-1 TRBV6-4 CASSDRASGGPNEQFF
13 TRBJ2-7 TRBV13 CASSSEGAGEQYF
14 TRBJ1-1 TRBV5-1 CASSPRGGGTEAFF
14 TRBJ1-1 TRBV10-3 CAIGGQGINTEAFF
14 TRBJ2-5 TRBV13 CASSFGTYVETQYF
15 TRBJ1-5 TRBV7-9 CASSSSTGVSQPQHF
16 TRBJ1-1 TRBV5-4 CASSYSSRGMNTEAFF
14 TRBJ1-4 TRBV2 CASIQPGTDEKLFF
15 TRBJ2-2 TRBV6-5 CASSYPGTGTGELFF
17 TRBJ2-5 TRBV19 CASSIPQRGGYQETQYF
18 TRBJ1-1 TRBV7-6 CASSPYIPRTVPNTEAFF
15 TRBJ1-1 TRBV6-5 CASSYSAGDPTEAFF
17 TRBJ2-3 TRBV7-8 CASSETAGTPKGDTQYF
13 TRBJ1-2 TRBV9 CASSVGPNYGYTF
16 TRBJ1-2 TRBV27 CASSLFFRGHNYGYTF
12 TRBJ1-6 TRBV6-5 CASGPRGSPLHF
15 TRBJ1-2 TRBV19 CASSIGSGPNYGYTF
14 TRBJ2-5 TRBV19 CASSIYGRGETQYF
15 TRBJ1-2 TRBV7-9 CASSPPQRTPYGYTF
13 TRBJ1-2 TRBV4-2 CASSQDEGVGYTF
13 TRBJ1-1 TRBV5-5 CASSLYENTEAFF
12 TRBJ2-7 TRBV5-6 CASRAGNYEQYF
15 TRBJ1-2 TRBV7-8 CASSLALGNQAGYTF
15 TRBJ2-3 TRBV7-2 CASGGSGVVTDTQYF
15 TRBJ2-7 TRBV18 CASSPNPDRVYEQYF
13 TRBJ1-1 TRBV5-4 CASSRLLNTEAFF